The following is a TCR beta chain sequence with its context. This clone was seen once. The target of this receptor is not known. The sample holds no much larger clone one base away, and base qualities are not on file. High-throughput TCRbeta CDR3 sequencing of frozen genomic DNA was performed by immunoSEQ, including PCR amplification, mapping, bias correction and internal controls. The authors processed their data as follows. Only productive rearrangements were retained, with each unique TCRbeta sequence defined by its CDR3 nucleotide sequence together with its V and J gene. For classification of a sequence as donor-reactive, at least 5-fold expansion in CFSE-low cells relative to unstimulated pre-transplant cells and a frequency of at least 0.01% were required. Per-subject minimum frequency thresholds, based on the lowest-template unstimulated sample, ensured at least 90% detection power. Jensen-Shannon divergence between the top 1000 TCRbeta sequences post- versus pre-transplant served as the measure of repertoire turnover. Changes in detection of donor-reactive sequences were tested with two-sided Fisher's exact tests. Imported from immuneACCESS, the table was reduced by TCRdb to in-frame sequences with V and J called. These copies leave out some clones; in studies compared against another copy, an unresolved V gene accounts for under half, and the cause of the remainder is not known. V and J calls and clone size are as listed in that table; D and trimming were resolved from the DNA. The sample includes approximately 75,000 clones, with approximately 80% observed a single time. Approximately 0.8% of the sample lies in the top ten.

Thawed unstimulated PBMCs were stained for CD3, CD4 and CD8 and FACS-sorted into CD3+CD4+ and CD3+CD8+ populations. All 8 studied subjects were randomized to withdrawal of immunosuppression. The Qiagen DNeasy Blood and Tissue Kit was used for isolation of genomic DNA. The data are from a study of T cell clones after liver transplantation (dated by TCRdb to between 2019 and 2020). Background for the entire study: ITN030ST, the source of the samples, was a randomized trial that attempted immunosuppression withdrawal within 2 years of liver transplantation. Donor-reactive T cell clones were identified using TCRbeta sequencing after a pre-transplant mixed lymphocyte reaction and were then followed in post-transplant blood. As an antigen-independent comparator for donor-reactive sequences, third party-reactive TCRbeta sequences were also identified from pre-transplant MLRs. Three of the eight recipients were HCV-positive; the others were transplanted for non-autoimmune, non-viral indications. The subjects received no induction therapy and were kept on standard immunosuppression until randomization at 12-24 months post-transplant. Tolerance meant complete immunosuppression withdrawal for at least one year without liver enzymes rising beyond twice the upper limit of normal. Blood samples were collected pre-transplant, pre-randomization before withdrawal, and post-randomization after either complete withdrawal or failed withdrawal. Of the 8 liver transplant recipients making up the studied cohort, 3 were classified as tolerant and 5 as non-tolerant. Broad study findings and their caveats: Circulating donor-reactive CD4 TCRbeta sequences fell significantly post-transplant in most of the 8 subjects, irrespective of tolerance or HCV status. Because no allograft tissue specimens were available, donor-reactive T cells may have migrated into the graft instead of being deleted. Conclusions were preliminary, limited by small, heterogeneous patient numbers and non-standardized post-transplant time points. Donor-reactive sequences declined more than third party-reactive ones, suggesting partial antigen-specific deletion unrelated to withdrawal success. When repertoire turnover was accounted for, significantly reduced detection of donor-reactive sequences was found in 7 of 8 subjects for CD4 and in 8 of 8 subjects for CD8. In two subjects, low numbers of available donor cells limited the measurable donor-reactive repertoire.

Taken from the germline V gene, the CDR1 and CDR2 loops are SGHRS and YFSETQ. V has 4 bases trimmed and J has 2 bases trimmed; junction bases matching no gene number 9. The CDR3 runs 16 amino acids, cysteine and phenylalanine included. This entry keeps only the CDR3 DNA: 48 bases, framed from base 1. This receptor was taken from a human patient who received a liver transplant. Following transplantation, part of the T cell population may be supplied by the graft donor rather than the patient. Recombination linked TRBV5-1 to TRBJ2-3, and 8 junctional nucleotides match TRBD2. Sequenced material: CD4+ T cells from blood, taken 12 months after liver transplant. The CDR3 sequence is CASSPGTRGNTDTQYF. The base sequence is TGCGCCAGCAGCCCTGGGACTAGAGGCAACACAGATACGCAGTATTTT.